The clone carrying this T cell receptor beta chain was detected a few times. Its target is not known. The data were taken from a study of T cells after yellow fever vaccination. Study-wide results and caveats: Re-detected after boosting: most primary clones, 96% of CD4 and 80% to 90% of CD8. There was a possibility that FACS-sorted repertoires contained abundant clonotypes contaminating from the bulk population.

The 5'RACE template-switching step produced TCR cDNA and added a universal primer site and UMIs. TCRdb analysed the 5' RACE reads with MiXCR anew, one entry per CDR3 protein. Here the sample spans 250,000 to 400,000 distinct CDR3 sequences, approximately 4.3% being singletons. Germline CDR1 and CDR2: MDHEN and SYDVKM. The CDR3 runs to 13 residues. Trimming removed 5 bases from V and 6 bases from J, with 14 bases in between. The sequences come from PBMCs, collected 15 days after the yellow fever booster vaccination. This chain links TRBV28 with TRBJ2-7; possible D gene TRBD2, 5 bases. The TCR sequence derives from a young man who received the YFV17D yellow fever vaccine. CDR3 nucleotides: TGTGCCAGCAGTCGATACGGGGTGTTCGAGCAGTACGTC. Amino acid sequence: CASSRYGVFEQYV.